Following are 26 T cell receptor gamma chains from one sample sequenced in a study of gamma-delta chains in newborns, infants, children. TCRdb reanalysed the reads via CATT. The sample holds around 2,700 gamma-chain clones, roughly a quarter seen once. Source material: blood. The source is a child who was a newborn, infant or young child, either healthy, febrile or measles-vaccinated (not recorded which).

This clone is medium-sized (0.01 to 0.1%) in the sample. This chain uses TRGV2 with TRGJP2. The CDR3 runs to 16 residues. Germline V CDR1 and CDR2: EGSNGY, YDSYNSKV. V lost 0 bases to trimming and J lost 2 bases; unmatched junction nucleotides: 6. CDR3 region: CATWDGAGSSDWIKTF. For the CDR3, the DNA is TGTGCCACCTGGGACGGGGCGGGGAGTAGTGATTGGATCAAGACGTTT.

On this clone: This CDR3 is also generated by other DNA sequences in the sample. The rearrangement joins TRGV9 to TRGJ1 or TRGJ2. This CDR3 contains 11 residues. The germline V gene encodes CDR1 GITISATS and CDR2 ISYDGTV (reference sequence). V lost 2 bases, J lost 7 bases, and 2 bases stayed unmatched. The CDR3 protein is CALWEGYKKLF. The CDR3 bases are TGTGCCTTGTGGGAGGGATATAAGAAACTCTTT.

This clone showed up just a few times. The V call is TRGV9, the J call TRGJP. The CDR3 covers 16 residues. The junction had 7 bases not matched to a gene; V was cut back by 4 bases and J by 7 bases. Germline V gene lookup returns CDR1 GITISATS and CDR2 ISYDGTV (reference sequence). In DNA, the CDR3 is TGTGCCTTGTGGGACCCTGGGGAGTTGGGCAAAAAAATCAAGGTATTT. Its protein is CALWDPGELGKKIKVF.

This clone is medium-sized in the sample. The gene calls are TRGV9 and TRGJP. CDR1 and CDR2 from the germline V gene are GITISATS and ISYDGTV (reference sequence). The length of the CDR3 is 16 residues. V was clipped by 0 bases and J by 9 bases; unmatched bases: 5. The CDR3 sequence: CALWEVRSLGKKIKVF. The CDR3 DNA reads as TGTGCCTTGTGGGAGGTGCGATCGTTGGGCAAAAAAATCAAGGTATTT.

This clone has only a few counts. The rearrangement links TRGV9 to TRGJP. CDR1 is GITISATS, CDR2 ISYDGTV, per germline (reference sequence). The CDR3 is 17 residues long. J gave up 6 bases and V 3 bases, and 8 bases lay outside the gene matches. The CDR3 reads CALWEYWAELGKKIKVF. In nucleotides, the CDR3 is TGTGCCTTGTGGGAGTATTGGGCAGAGTTGGGCAAAAAAATCAAGGTATTT.

Remarks on this clone: Germline and junction disagree at one end, which may indicate a read error. The chain recombines TRGV9 with TRGJP. CDR1 and CDR2 (germline): GITISATS, ISYDGTV (reference sequence). The CDR3 runs 16 residues. CDR3 protein: CALWEWEELGKKIKVF. Here the CDR3 DNA reads TGTGCCCTGTGGGAGTGGGAAGAGTTGGGCAAAAAAATCAAGGTATTT.

As concerns this clone: A clone one base away is much larger, so this may be a read error. The same CDR3 also results from other DNA sequences found in this sample. The chain uses TRGV9 and TRGJP. The CDR3 length is 17 residues. CDR1 GITISATS and CDR2 ISYDGTV come from the germline V gene (reference sequence). The J segment lost 7 bases and the V segment lost 0 bases, leaving 6 bases of the junction unmatched. CDR3 amino acids: CALWEVHNELGKKIKVF. The CDR3 DNA reads as TGTGCCTTGTGGGAGGTGCATAATGAGTTGGGCAAAAAAATCAAGGTATTT.

This sequence joins TRGV4 and TRGJ1 or TRGJ2. CDR1 and CDR2 (germline): EGSTGY, YDSYTSSV. V shed 8 bases, J shed 5 bases, and the junction held 0 bases outside the gene matches. The CDR3 totals 9 residues. This CDR3 reads CATYYKKLF. CDR3 DNA: TGTGCCACCTATTATAAGAAACTCTTT.

By share, this clone ranks as medium-sized. Other DNA sequences in this specimen translate into the identical CDR3. The rearrangement uses TRGV9 and TRGJP. In germline, CDR1 is GITISATS, CDR2 ISYDGTV (reference sequence). Trimming at V came to 4 bases and at J to 5 bases, leaving 2 bases not matched to a gene. The CDR3 totals 15 residues. The CDR3 coding sequence is TGTGCCTTGTGGGAAAAAGAGTTGGGCAAAAAAATCAAGGTATTT. Translating it yields CALWEKELGKKIKVF.

As concerns this clone: One end of the junction does not line up with germline, which may come from a read error. The J gene is TRGJ1 or TRGJ2, the V gene TRGV9. CDR3 size: 14 residues. Germline V gives CDR1 GITISATS, CDR2 ISYDGTV (reference sequence). This CDR3 reads CALWGVRGPYKKLF. The CDR3 region has the DNA TGTGCCTTGTGGGGGGTGCGGGGCCCTTATAAGAAACTCTTT.

By sample share, this clone is medium-sized (0.01 to 0.1%). This same CDR3 is encoded by further DNA sequences in the sample. J is TRGJP and V is TRGV9. V lost 4 bases to trimming and J lost 9 bases; unmatched junction nucleotides: 6. The CDR3 contains 15 residues. Looked up from germline, CDR1 is GITISATS and CDR2 is ISYDGTV (reference sequence). As DNA, the CDR3 is TGTGCCTTGTGGGAAGTAGGGTTGGGCAAAAAAATCAAGGTATTT. The encoded protein is CALWEVGLGKKIKVF.

Concerning this clone itself: This may be a read error, as it is one base from a much larger clone. This CDR3 is also generated by other DNA sequences in the sample. J is TRGJP1 and V is TRGV2. CDR1 EGSNGY and CDR2 YDSYNSKV come from the germline V gene. The length of the CDR3 is 17 residues. The CDR3 nucleotides are TGTGCCACCTGGGACGGGCCGAGAGGTACCACGGGTTGGTTCAAGATATTT. Amino acids: CATWDGPRGTTGWFKIF.

By share of the sample, this clone is large. This chain joins TRGV2 and TRGJ1 or TRGJ2. The CDR3 is 11 amino acids. The V and J ends lost 0 bases and 12 bases, in that order; junction bases with no gene match: 5. Per the germline V gene, CDR1 is EGSNGY and CDR2 is YDSYNSKV. The CDR3 protein is CATWDGPWKLF. CDR3 DNA: TGTGCCACCTGGGACGGGCCCTGGAAACTCTTT.

On this clone: At the DNA level, this CDR3 is encoded by other sequences in the same sample as well. DNA for the CDR3: TGTGCCTTGTGGGAGGTGCCGGTAGAGTTGGGCAAAAAAATCAAGGTATTT. Translated, it gives CALWEVPVELGKKIKVF. The chain recombines TRGV9 with TRGJP. CDR1 GITISATS and CDR2 ISYDGTV come from the germline V gene (reference sequence). With 0 bases clipped from V and 6 bases from J, the junction kept 5 bases outside the gene matches. This CDR3 comprises 17 residues.

This clone was observed a handful of times. Other DNA sequences from this sample encode an identical CDR3 as well. This rearrangement joins TRGV9 to TRGJP. The CDR3 consists of 18 residues. From germline, CDR1 is GITISATS and CDR2 ISYDGTV (reference sequence). J lost 3 bases, V lost 0 bases, and 5 bases had no gene match. The CDR3: CALWEVQPQELGKKIKVF. Written as DNA, the CDR3 is TGTGCCTTGTGGGAGGTGCAACCGCAAGAGTTGGGCAAAAAAATCAAGGTATTT.

This clone counts as medium-sized. Different DNA sequences within this sample yield the same CDR3. The rearrangement joins TRGV9 to TRGJ1 or TRGJ2. The CDR3 is 14 amino acids. Germline V gene data show CDR1 as GITISATS and CDR2 as ISYDGTV (reference sequence). The V segment lost 2 bases and the J segment 7 bases; nucleotides outside the gene matches: 11. The CDR3 spells CALWEASGRYKKLF. The CDR3 DNA is TGTGCCTTGTGGGAGGCCTCGGGTCGGTATAAGAAACTCTTT.

In the case of this clone: Just one base apart from a much larger clone, this may be a read error. The sample has other DNA sequences that encode this CDR3 too. The V and J genes are TRGV9 and TRGJP. Germline CDR1 reads GITISATS; CDR2 reads ISYDGTV (reference sequence). V gave up 2 bases and J gave up 4 bases; unmatched junction bases: 5. This CDR3 has 17 residues. CDR3 DNA: TGTGCCTTGTGGGAGGGGCGCCAAGAGTTGGGCAAAAAAATCAAGGTATTT. This encodes CALWEGRQELGKKIKVF.

For this clone: Additional DNA sequences in this sample encode the identical CDR3. This sequence joins TRGV9 and TRGJP. V shed 2 bases, J shed 4 bases, and the junction held 5 bases outside the gene matches. CDR1 and CDR2 from the germline V gene are GITISATS and ISYDGTV (reference sequence). The CDR3 is 17 amino acids. This CDR3 reads CALWEALQELGKKIKVF. The CDR3 DNA follows: TGTGCCTTGTGGGAGGCTTTACAAGAGTTGGGCAAAAAAATCAAGGTATTT.

With regard to this clone: The sample contains more than one DNA sequence encoding this CDR3. This sequence joins TRGV9 and TRGJP. There are 17 residues in the CDR3. After removal of 0 bases from V and 4 bases from J, the junction contained 3 bases not matched to a gene. CDR1 is GITISATS and CDR2 is ISYDGTV in the germline V gene (reference sequence). CDR3 bases: TGTGCCTTGTGGGAGGTGAGACAAGAGTTGGGCAAAAAAATCAAGGTATTT. This codes for CALWEVRQELGKKIKVF.

This clone was observed a few times. A much larger clone differs from this one at a single base, so this may be a read error. The sample has other DNA sequences that encode this CDR3 too. The rearrangement joins TRGV9 to TRGJP. The CDR3 is made up of 16 amino acids. Germline CDR1 and CDR2: GITISATS and ISYDGTV (reference sequence). The CDR3, as DNA: TGTGCCCTGTGGGAGAGACAAGAGTTGGGCAAAAAAATCAAGGTATTT. This encodes CALWERQELGKKIKVF.

About this clone: The germline gene is not matched at one end of the junction; a read error may be the cause. J is TRGJP and V is TRGV9. Germline loops: CDR1 GITISATS, CDR2 ISYDGTV (reference sequence). The CDR3 has 17 amino acids. This CDR3 reads CALWEVQRELGKKVKVF. Written as DNA, the CDR3 is TGTGCCTTGTGGGAGGTGCAGAGGGAGTTGGGCAAAAAAGTCAAGGTATTT.

This chain joins TRGV2 and TRGJP1. Germline CDR1 EGSNGY, CDR2 YDSYNSKV. This CDR3 region has 14 residues. With 1 base clipped from V and 4 bases from J, the junction kept 3 bases outside the gene matches. The CDR3 nucleotides read TGTGCCACCTGGGACGGTTGCACTGGTTGGTTCAAGATATTT. Translation gives CATWDGCTGWFKIF.

The chain joins TRGV9 to TRGJP. The CDR3 length is 15 residues. J was trimmed by 8 bases and V by 4 bases; bases with no gene match: 5. Germline lookup yields CDR1 GITISATS and CDR2 ISYDGTV (reference sequence). CDR3 nucleotides: TGTGCCTTGTGGGACGGAAAGTTGGGCAAAAAAATCAAGGTATTT. Amino acids: CALWDGKLGKKIKVF.

Comment on this clone: This specimen includes other DNA sequences encoding the same CDR3. The chain is built from TRGV9 and TRGJP. Germline loops: CDR1 GITISATS, CDR2 ISYDGTV (reference sequence). The CDR3 loop spans 17 amino acids. After removal of 4 bases from V and 4 bases from J, the junction contained 7 bases not matched to a gene. The CDR3: CALWEEYQELGKKIKVF. CDR3 nucleotide sequence: TGTGCCTTGTGGGAAGAGTACCAAGAGTTGGGCAAAAAAATCAAGGTATTT.

Of note for this clone: The same CDR3 is also encoded by other DNA sequences in this sample. The chain joins TRGV9 to TRGJP. Germline V CDR1 and CDR2: GITISATS, ISYDGTV (reference sequence). V shed 0 bases, J shed 6 bases, and the junction held 5 bases outside the gene matches. The CDR3 is 17 residues long. The CDR3 DNA reads as TGTGCCTTGTGGGAGGTGCGGTTAGAGTTGGGCAAAAAAATCAAGGTATTT. Its translation: CALWEVRLELGKKIKVF.

In its sample, this clone ranks as medium-sized (0.01 to 0.1%). Within the sample, other DNA sequences also encode this same CDR3. CDR3 DNA sequence: TGTGCCTTGTGGGAGGTGCGTTGGTTCAAGATATTT. As protein: CALWEVRWFKIF. The chain links TRGV9 to TRGJP1. This CDR3 region has 12 residues. The junction had 1 base not matched to a gene; V was cut back by 0 bases and J by 9 bases. The germline V gene encodes CDR1 GITISATS and CDR2 ISYDGTV (reference sequence).